A single sample is the source of the 5 T cell receptor beta chains below, sequenced in a study of resident and recirculating memory T cells in vitiligo. Measured with immunoSEQ multiplex PCR; TCRdb has only the in-frame clones, and not every one. The repertoire has tens of thousands of clones, approximately 90% of them found once; the top ten carry 4.9%. Sample: blood. The receptors derive from a male donor with vitiligo.

The chain recombines TRBV29-1 with TRBJ2-7; TRBD1 matches 7 bases. Germline V gives CDR1 SQVTM, CDR2 ANQGSEA. The CDR3 spans 14 residues. Trimming took 6 bases from V and 5 from J; bases not matched to a gene: 13. The CDR3 is CSVVTGSRWDEQYF. The CDR3 DNA reads TGCAGCGTCGTGACAGGGTCCCGGTGGGACGAGCAGTACTTC.

The chain is built from TRBV6-5 and TRBJ1-2; D uncertain. Looked up from germline, CDR1 is MNHEY and CDR2 is SVGAGI. V lost 4 bases to trimming and J lost 6 bases, with 18 bases between them. The CDR3 extends over 15 amino acids. The CDR3 nucleotides read TGTGCCAGCAGTTTGAGTGACTCGGGGAGACATGGCTACACCTTC. Translation gives CASSLSDSGRHGYTF.

This clone was detected a few times. The rearrangement links TRBV7-8 to TRBJ1-5; TRBD1 matches at 10 bases. The CDR3 sequence is 17 residues long. Trimming at V came to 5 bases and at J to 1 base, leaving 8 bases not matched to a gene. Germline V gene sequence: CDR1 SGHVS, CDR2 FQNEAQ. In DNA, the CDR3 is TGTGCCAGCAGCCGGGACAGGGGATTTAGGAGCAATCAGCCCCAGCATTTT. Protein product: CASSRDRGFRSNQPQHF.

The V and J genes are TRBV4-3 and TRBJ2-5; 8 bases map to TRBD2. Looked up from germline, CDR1 is LGHNA and CDR2 is YSLEER. The CDR3 covers 21 residues. J gave up 3 bases and V 0 bases, and 21 bases lay outside the gene matches. The CDR3 sequence is CASSQDLNRIVGKAGEETQYF. CDR3 coding DNA: TGCGCCAGCAGCCAAGATCTTAATCGTATCGTGGGAAAAGCGGGGGAAGAGACCCAGTACTTC.

The chain carries TRBV7-6 and TRBJ2-3; 11 bases line up with TRBD2. Germline V lookup: CDR1 SGHVS, CDR2 FNYEAQ. The J segment lost 0 bases and the V segment lost 5 bases, leaving 10 bases of the junction unmatched. The CDR3 is 18 amino acids. In nucleotides, the CDR3 is TGTGCCAGCAGCCCGCAACTAGCGGGGGTTTCTAGCACAGATACGCAGTATTTT. Its translation: CASSPQLAGVSSTDTQYF.